This T cell receptor beta chain came from a study of T cell responses to AZD1222 COVID-19 vaccine. General study results and limits: Clonal diversity was possibly underestimated, and white British individuals and females predominated among donors. Seropositive status at baseline applied to only five to seven AZD1222 recipients.

Concerning this clone: What it binds is not known.

This CDR3 contains 15 residues. The germline V gene has CDR1 LNHDA and CDR2 SQIVND (reference sequence). Trimming took 5 bases from V and 6 from J, leaving 16 bases between them. TCRdb keeps only in-frame clones here, not all; method: immunoSEQ multiplex PCR. This sample has some 180,000 clones, with around 90% found just once. The sequence was obtained from an adult in good health. The rearrangement uses TRBV19 and TRBJ2-2, with D possibly TRBD1 on 5 matching bases. Sequences were derived from peripheral blood, sampled on day 0 of AZD1222 vaccination. CDR3 loop: CASSPPNRKPGELFF. The DNA for the CDR3 is TGTGCCAGTAGTCCCCCAAACAGGAAGCCCGGGGAGCTGTTTTTT.